Listed below are T cell receptor beta chains from one sample, sequenced in a study of beta chain features in type 1 diabetes. Here immunoSEQ multiplex PCR was the method, and the copy in TCRdb shows in-frame clones only, minus some. The table shows approximately 250,000 clones, with 9.6% occurring only once. Specimen: naive CD4+ T cells from blood. These receptors came from a woman between 18 and 29 years old in good health. Each CDR3 is given without its conserved first and last residue. Fields, in order: V gene, CDR3 protein.

>TRBV9
ASSVDASRGSGANVLT
>TRBV27
ASSLGDRFATNEKLF
>TRBV4-1
ASSQEEGREETQY
>TRBV28
ASSSPIGTAIYEQY
>TRBV19
ASSTWSVASGETQY
>TRBV9
ASSVGLAGQF
>TRBV6-5
ASSSRVTNYGYT
>TRBV9
ASSVALGVGEQF
>TRBV2
ASRGSENPGELF
>TRBV5-1
ASSLVRLAGGADTQY
>TRBV7-6
ASSLAQGSGANVLT
>TRBV27
ASSLSGTRAGANVLT
>TRBV29-1
SVVGALNTEAF
>TRBV18
ASSPRRLAGVNEQF
>TRBV7-2
ASSLGPSSYEQY
>TRBV11-2
ASRFNEGGGYEQF
>TRBV18
ASSLIPQGNEQY
>TRBV2
ASLESGGAFGVNEQF
>TRBV13
ASSSSSGTRSSYEQY
>TRBV5-4
ASSVAGGSTGELF
>TRBV19
ASSLGRGTEAF
>TRBV6-1
ASSDQIGGELF
>TRBV5-5
ASSLLAGAYEQY
>TRBV18
ASSLLPVQPQH
>TRBV4-2
ASSQKGQGDSPLH